The clone carrying this T cell receptor (beta chain) has only a few counts. Its antigen remains unidentified. These data belong to a study of blood T cells in healthy people across ages. Findings and caveats of the study: Comparison with aged donors showed that long-lived donors had more naive CD4+ cells and higher diversity.

Ten milliliters of peripheral blood were drawn from each donor into EDTA-treated tubes. Extractions gave at least 5.5 micrograms of total RNA per sample. Together with a sample-barcoded 5' primer, a J-beta primer mix was included in a second PCR lasting about 7 to 11 cycles. Carrying 12 random nucleotides, a template-switch adaptor labeled each individual cDNA molecule. Via MiXCR, TCRdb re-called the 5' RACE reads, giving one row per CDR3 protein. The sample records about 1.8 million distinct CDR3 sequences, approximately 50% being singletons. The V and J ends lost 1 base and 7 bases respectively, with 9 bases between them. CDR1 and CDR2 (germline): MNHNY, SVGAGI (reference sequence). This CDR3 spans 13 amino acids.

Sequencing was carried out using blood. The chain links TRBV6-6 to TRBJ2-3; no definite D call. The receptor was derived from a woman in her 40s in good health. The CDR3 spells CASSYYSQNTQYF. The CDR3 coding sequence is TGTGCCAGCAGTTACTATAGCCAGAATACGCAGTATTTT.